This T cell receptor beta chain was sequenced for a study of PD-L1 blockade in urothelial cancer. Study at large: Bladder-origin urothelial cancer in males covered twenty-five of 29 patients. Samples came from 3 weeks, at the second dose, and 6 weeks into treatment. Among blood samples, the median T cell count was around 140,000. General study results and limits: Clonality of blood TCR below the median before treatment predicted better survival.

Points on this clone: The target antigen is unknown.

Time point: pretreatment peripheral blood. The assay was immunoSEQ multiplex PCR, and TCRdb's table has in-frame clones only and misses some. The sample records tens of thousands of clones, 65% to 90% being singletons. In germline, CDR1 is SGDLS, CDR2 YYNGEE. This CDR3 region has 16 residues. Trimming cost V 4 bases and J 0 bases, with 13 bases left between them. This receptor was identified in a man in his fifties or sixties with urothelial cancer. The sequencing here drew on PBMCs, taken around atezolizumab (anti-PD-L1) treatment. V usage is TRBV9 and J usage is TRBJ2-2; D is perhaps TRBD1 (7 bases). The CDR3 region has the DNA TGTGCCAGCAGCCTCAGGGGGGACGCGAACACCGGGGAGCTGTTTTTT. Protein sequence: CASSLRGDANTGELFF. Drawing the rest from reference TRBV9 and TRBJ2-2, the complete variable domain is DSGVTQTPKHLITATGQRVTLRCSPRSGDLSVYWYQQSLDQGLQFLIQYYNGEERAKGNILERFSAQQFPDLHSELNLSSLELGDSALYFCASSLRGDANTGELFFGEGSRLTVL.